The clone carrying this TCR beta chain occurred once. Investigators profiled TCR beta VDJ and CDR3 from genomic DNA template. One entry per CDR3 protein, called by TCRdb with MiXCR from the reads. The table records a few hundred thousand distinct CDR3 sequences, over 40% of them present only once. Sequencing was done on patients that had shown CD8+CD57+ cell expansion by flow cytometry. This record belongs to a study of CD8+CD57+ T cells in acquired aplastic anemia. The CDR3 covers 12 residues. What was sequenced was sorted CD4+, CD8+, or CD8+CD57+ T cells (not recorded which) from PBMCs. The sequence derives from a human donor with aplastic anemia. The chain employs TRBV12-3 or TRBV12-4 and TRBJ2-1; TRBD1 might be the D (6 bases). The J call is in doubt because the DNA end fits TRBJ1-2 better. This CDR3 reads CASRTQGKGYTF. For the CDR3, the DNA is TGTGCCAGCAGGACCCAGGGGAAGGGCTACACCTTC.